This T cell receptor beta chain was identified in a study of blood T cell repertoires in COVID-19. Produced via immunoSEQ multiplex PCR; TCRdb's table is partial and in-frame only. The repertoire holds roughly 320,000 clones, with 85% to 90% as singletons. CDR1 is GTSNPN, CDR2 SVGIG, per germline (reference sequence). This CDR3 is built from 15 residues. V shed 1 base, J shed 8 bases, and the junction held 8 bases outside the gene matches. The participants were between about 18 and 95 years old and came from some 23 US areas. The source material was PBMCs or T cells enriched from blood (not recorded which). The clonotype originates from a man aged 25 to 40 who had recovered from COVID-19. The chain combines TRBV30 with TRBJ2-1; TRBD2 agrees at 10 bases. CDR3 amino acids: CAWSGSSGRAHEQFF. Written as DNA, the CDR3 is TGTGCCTGGAGTGGGTCGAGCGGGAGGGCCCATGAGCAGTTCTTC.